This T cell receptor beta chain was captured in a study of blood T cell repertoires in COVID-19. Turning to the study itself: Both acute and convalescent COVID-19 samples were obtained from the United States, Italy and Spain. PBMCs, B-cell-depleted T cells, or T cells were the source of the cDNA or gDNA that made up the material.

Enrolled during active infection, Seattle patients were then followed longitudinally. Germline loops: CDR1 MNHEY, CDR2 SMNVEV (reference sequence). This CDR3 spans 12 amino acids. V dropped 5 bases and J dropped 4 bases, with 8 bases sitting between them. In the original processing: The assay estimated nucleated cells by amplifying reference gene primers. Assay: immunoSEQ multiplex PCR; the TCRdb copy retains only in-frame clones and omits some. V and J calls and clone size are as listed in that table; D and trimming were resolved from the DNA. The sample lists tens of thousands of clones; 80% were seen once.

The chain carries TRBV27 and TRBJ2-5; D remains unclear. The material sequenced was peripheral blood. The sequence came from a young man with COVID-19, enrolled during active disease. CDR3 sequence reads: CASSSLGETQYF. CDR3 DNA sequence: TGTGCCAGCAGTAGCCTAGGAGAGACCCAGTACTTC.